The clone carrying this T cell receptor beta chain was recorded many times. Its antigen is not identified. The V end lost 5 bases, the J end lost 8 bases, and 17 bases lay between the germline ends. CDR1 and CDR2 from the germline V gene are KGHDR and SFDVKD. The CDR3 runs to 14 residues. The sample belongs to a study of metastatic and nonmetastatic thyroid tumors. Study overall: The comparison covered peripheral blood and tumor or nodule tissue in malignant and benign thyroid patients. Study-wide results and limits: The study reportedly found significantly higher TCR beta diversity in malignant thyroid tumors than benign nodules, in blood and tumor.

In the authors' workflow: Researchers built a distant-metastasis classifier for papillary thyroid cancer that drew on CDR3 differences across clinicopathological groups. TCRdb re-clonotyped the PCR reads through MiXCR. TCRdb's processing, not the authors', yielded these V and J calls. The sample comprises around 46,000 clones, approximately 20% of which are singletons, and over 3% rests with the top ten. No treatment of any kind had been given to any patient before thyroid surgery. The rearrangement joins TRBV24-1 to TRBJ1-2; D remains ambiguous. Sequences were obtained from blood. The source is a male donor with papillary thyroid cancer or a benign thyroid nodule (not recorded which). Some clones in this sample may be carry-over from other donors' samples. CDR3 nucleotide sequence: TGTGCCACCAGTGTCAACTTAGGGTTTGGCGGCTACACCTTC. Its protein is CATSVNLGFGGYTF.